This entry concerns a single TCR beta chain. Generated by immunoSEQ multiplex PCR, the TCRdb table keeps only in-frame clones and is missing some. The top ten hold approximately 7.5% of the sample, which has tens of thousands of clones, 65% to 85% seen once. The sample comes from a study of OX40 agonist ivuxolimab in advanced cancers. The CDR3 is 14 residues long. The V gene lost 10 bases and the J gene lost 4 bases, with 18 bases spanning the gap. Germline V gives CDR1 MNHNY, CDR2 SVGAGI (reference sequence). The sequence derives from an adult with an advanced solid tumor such as melanoma, head and neck, liver or kidney cancer. The chain joins TRBV6-6 to TRBJ2-3, with D tentatively TRBD1 or TRBD2 (5 bases each). Here the sequenced sample was CD4+ or CD8+ T cells sorted from blood, taken in a trial of the OX40 agonist ivuxolimab. The CDR3 reads CATLEEQAADTQYF. CDR3 nucleotide sequence: TGTGCCACCCTGGAGGAACAGGCCGCAGATACGCAGTATTTT.